Sequencing of this TCR beta chain was carried out in a study of shared clonotypes between healthy human individuals. Study results and caveats: The sharing of 4.5% to 6.5% of naive CD4 clonotypes was seen across a few donors. Generally, naive subsets came out with larger estimated richness than memory subsets.

The count of this clone is one. Its antigen remains unknown. The material for each subset, its genomic DNA, was split evenly across several immunoSEQ plates. The data were produced by immunoSEQ multiplex PCR, yet TCRdb's version contains in-frame clones alone and is incomplete. The sample lists roughly 2.2 million clones, approximately 95% seen once, with roughly 0.36% in the top ten. The sequenced material came from naive CD4+ T cells from PBMCs. Subset described: CD45RA+ positively selected. This TCR was recovered from a man aged 18 to 35 in good health. Some clones in this sample may be carry-over from other donors' samples.

CDR3 sequence (DNA): TGCAGCGCTGATGGGAACTATGGCTACACCTTC. Protein: CSADGNYGYTF. The chain is built from TRBV29-1 and TRBJ1-2; no reliable D call. Germline CDR1 and CDR2: SQVTM and ANQGSEA. With 7 bases removed from V and 2 bases from J, the gap between germline ends came to 8 bases. The length of the CDR3 is 11 residues. Supplemented by reference TRBV29-1 and TRBJ1-2, the full variable domain reads SAVISQKPSRDICQRGTSLTIQCQVDSQVTMMFWYRQQPGQSLTLIATANQGSEATYESGFVIDKFPISRPNLTFSTLTVSNMSPEDSSIYLCSADGNYGYTFGSGTRLTVV.